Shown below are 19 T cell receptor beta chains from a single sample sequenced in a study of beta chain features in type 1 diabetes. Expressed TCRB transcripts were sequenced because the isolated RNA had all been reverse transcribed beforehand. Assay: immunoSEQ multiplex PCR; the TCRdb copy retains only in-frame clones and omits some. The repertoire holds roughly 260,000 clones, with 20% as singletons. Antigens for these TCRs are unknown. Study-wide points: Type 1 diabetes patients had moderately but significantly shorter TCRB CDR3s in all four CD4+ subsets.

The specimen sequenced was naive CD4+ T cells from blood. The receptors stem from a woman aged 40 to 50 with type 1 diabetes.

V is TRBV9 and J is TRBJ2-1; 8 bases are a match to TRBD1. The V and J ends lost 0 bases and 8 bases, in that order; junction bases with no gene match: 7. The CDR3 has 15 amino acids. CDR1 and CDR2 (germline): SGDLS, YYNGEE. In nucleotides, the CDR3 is TGTGCCAGCAGCGTAGGGTCAGGGGGCTTCGATGAGCAGTTCTTC. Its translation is CASSVGSGGFDEQFF.

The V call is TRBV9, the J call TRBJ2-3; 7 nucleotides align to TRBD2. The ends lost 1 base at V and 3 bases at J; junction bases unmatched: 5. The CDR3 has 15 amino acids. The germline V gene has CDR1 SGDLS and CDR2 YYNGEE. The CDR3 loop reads CASSVRQGGTDTQYF. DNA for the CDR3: TGTGCCAGCAGCGTAAGGCAGGGAGGGACAGATACGCAGTATTTT.

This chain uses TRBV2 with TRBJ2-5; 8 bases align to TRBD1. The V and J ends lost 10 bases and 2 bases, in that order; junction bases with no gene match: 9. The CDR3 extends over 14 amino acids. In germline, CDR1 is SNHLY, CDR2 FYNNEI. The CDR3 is CATSTGVTQETQYF. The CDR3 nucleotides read TGTGCCACCTCGACAGGGGTCACGCAAGAGACCCAGTACTTC.

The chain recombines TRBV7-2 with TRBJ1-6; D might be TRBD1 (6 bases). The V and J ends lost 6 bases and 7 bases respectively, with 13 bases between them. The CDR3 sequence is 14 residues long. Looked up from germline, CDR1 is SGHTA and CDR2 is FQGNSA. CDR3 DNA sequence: TGTGCCAGCAGACTGACAGGATCCAATTCACCCCTCCACTTT. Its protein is CASRLTGSNSPLHF.

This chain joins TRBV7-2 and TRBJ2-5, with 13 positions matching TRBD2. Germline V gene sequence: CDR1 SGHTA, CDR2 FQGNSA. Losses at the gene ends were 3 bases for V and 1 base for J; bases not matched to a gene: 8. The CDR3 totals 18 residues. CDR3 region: CASSLTSGGTTFQETQYF. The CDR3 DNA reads TGTGCCAGCAGCTTGACTAGCGGGGGGACTACCTTCCAAGAGACCCAGTACTTC. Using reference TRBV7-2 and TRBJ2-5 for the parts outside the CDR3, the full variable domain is GAGVSQSPSNKVTEKGKDVELRCDPISGHTALYWYRQSLGQGLEFLIYFQGNSAPDKSGLPSDRFSAERTGGSVSTLTIQRTQQEDSAVYLCASSLTSGGTTFQETQYFGPGTRLLVL.

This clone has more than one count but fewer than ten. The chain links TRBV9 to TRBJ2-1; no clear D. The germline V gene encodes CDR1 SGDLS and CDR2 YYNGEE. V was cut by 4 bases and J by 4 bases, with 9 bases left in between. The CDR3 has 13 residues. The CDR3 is CASSPRQYNEQFF. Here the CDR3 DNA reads TGTGCCAGCAGCCCCCGTCAGTACAATGAGCAGTTCTTC.

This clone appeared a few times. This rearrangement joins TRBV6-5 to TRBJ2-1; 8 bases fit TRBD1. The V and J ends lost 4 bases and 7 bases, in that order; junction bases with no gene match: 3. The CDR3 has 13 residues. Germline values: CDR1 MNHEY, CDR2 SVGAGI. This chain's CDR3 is CASSLDRANEQFF. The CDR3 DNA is TGTGCCAGCAGTTTGGACAGGGCGAATGAGCAGTTCTTC.

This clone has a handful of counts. Here the CDR3 reads CASSVRDQETQYF. As DNA, the CDR3 is TGTGCCAGCAGCGTTCGCGACCAAGAGACCCAGTACTTC. V usage is TRBV9 and J usage is TRBJ2-5; unclear D gene. Germline V gene data show CDR1 as SGDLS and CDR2 as YYNGEE. The CDR3 sequence is 13 residues long. V was shortened by 2 bases and J by 0 bases, with 5 bases between the two germline ends.

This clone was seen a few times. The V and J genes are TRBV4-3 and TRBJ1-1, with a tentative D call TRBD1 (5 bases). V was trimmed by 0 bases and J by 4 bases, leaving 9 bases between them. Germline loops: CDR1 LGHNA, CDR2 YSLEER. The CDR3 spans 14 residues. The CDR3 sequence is CASSQDRRGTEAFF. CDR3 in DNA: TGCGCCAGCAGCCAAGATAGGAGGGGCACTGAAGCTTTCTTT.

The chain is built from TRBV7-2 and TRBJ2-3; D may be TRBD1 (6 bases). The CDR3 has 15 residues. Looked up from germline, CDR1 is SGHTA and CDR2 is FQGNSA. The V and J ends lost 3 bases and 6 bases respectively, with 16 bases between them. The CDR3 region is CASSFEGVRVDTQYF. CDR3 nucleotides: TGTGCCAGCAGCTTTGAGGGGGTGCGAGTGGATACGCAGTATTTT. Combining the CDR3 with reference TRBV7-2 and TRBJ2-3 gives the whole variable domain GAGVSQSPSNKVTEKGKDVELRCDPISGHTALYWYRQSLGQGLEFLIYFQGNSAPDKSGLPSDRFSAERTGGSVSTLTIQRTQQEDSAVYLCASSFEGVRVDTQYFGPGTRLTVL.

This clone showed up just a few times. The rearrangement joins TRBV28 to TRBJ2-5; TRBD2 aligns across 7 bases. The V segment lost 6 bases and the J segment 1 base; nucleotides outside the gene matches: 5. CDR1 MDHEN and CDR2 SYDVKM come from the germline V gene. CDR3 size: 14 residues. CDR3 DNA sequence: TGTGCCAGCAGCACAGCGGGGAGCCAAGAGACCCAGTACTTC. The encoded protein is CASSTAGSQETQYF.

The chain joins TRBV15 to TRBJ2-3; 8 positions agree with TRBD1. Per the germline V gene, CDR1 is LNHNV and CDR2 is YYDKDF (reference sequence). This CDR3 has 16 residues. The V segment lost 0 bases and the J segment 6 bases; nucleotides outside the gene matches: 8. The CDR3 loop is CATSRDRAGGRDTQYF. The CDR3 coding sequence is TGTGCCACCAGCAGAGATCGGGCAGGGGGCAGGGATACGCAGTATTTT.

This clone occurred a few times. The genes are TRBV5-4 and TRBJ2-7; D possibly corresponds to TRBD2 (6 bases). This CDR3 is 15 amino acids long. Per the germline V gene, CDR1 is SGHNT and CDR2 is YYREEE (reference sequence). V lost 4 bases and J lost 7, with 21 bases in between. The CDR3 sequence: CASSTPGLTPREQYF. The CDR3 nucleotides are TGTGCCAGCAGCACCCCGGGACTTACCCCTAGGGAGCAGTACTTC.

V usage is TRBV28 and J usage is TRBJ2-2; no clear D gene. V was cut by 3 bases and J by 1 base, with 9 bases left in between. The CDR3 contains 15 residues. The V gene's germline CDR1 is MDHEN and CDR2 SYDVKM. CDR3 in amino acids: CASSFLRVNTGELFF. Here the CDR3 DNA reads TGTGCCAGCAGTTTCTTAAGAGTGAACACCGGGGAGCTGTTTTTT.

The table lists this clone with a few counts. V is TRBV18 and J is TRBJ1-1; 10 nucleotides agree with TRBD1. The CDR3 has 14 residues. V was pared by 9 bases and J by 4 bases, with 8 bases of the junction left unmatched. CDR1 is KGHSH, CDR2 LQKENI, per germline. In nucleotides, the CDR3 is TGTGCCAGTCATAGGGACAGGGGCACCACTGAAGCTTTCTTT. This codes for CASHRDRGTTEAFF.

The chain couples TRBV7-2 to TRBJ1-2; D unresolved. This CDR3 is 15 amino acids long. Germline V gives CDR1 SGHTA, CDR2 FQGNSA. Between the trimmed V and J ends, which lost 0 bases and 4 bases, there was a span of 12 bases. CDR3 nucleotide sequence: TGTGCCAGCAGCTTAGCGTCCGGGGAAGGCTATGGCTACACCTTC. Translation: CASSLASGEGYGYTF.

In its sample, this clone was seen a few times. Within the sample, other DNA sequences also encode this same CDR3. CDR3 nucleotide sequence: TGTGCCAGCAGCCTACAGGGGTACGAGCAGTACTTC. Amino acid sequence: CASSLQGYEQYF. This chain links TRBV6-6 with TRBJ2-7, with 7 positions matching TRBD1. The length of the CDR3 is 12 residues. Per germline, CDR1 MNHNY and CDR2 SVGAGI (reference sequence). Unmatched junction bases numbered 3, after V lost 6 bases and J lost 4 bases.

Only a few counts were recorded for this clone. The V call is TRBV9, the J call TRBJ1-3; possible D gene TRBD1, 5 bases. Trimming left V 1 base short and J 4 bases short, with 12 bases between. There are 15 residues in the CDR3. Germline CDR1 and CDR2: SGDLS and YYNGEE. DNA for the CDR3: TGTGCCAGCAGCGTAAGTCCAGGGCGCGGAAACACCATATATTTT. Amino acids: CASSVSPGRGNTIYF.

The chain's CDR3 is CASSTKPRDRGRHEQFF. The DNA for the CDR3 is TGTGCCAGCAGCACAAAGCCCCGGGACAGGGGGCGGCATGAGCAGTTCTTC. The J gene is TRBJ2-1, the V gene TRBV7-9; 12 bases are shared with TRBD1. CDR1 is SEHNR and CDR2 is FQNEAQ in the germline V gene (reference sequence). V gave up 5 bases and J gave up 8 bases; unmatched junction bases: 13. The CDR3 is 17 amino acids.